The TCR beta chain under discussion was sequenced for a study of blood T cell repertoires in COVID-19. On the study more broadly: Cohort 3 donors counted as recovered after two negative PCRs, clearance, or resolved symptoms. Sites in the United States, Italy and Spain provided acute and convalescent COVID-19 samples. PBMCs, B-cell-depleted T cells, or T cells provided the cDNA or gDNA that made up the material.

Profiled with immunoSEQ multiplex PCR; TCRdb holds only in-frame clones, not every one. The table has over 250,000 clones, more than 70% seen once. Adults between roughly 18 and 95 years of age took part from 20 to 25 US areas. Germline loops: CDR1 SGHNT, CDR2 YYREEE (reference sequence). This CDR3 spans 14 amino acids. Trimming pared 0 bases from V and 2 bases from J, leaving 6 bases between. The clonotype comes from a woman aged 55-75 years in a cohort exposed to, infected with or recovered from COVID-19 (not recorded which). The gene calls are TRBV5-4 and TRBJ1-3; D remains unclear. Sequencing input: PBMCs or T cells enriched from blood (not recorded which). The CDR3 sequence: CASSLVGPGNTIYF. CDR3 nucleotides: TGTGCCAGCAGCTTGGTGGGCCCTGGAAACACCATATATTTT. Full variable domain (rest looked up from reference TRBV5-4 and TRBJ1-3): ETGVTQSPTHLIKTRGQQVTLRCSSQSGHNTVSWYQQALGQGPQFIFQYYREEENGRGNFPPRFSGLQFPNYSSELNVNALELDDSALYLCASSLVGPGNTIYFGEGSWLTVV.